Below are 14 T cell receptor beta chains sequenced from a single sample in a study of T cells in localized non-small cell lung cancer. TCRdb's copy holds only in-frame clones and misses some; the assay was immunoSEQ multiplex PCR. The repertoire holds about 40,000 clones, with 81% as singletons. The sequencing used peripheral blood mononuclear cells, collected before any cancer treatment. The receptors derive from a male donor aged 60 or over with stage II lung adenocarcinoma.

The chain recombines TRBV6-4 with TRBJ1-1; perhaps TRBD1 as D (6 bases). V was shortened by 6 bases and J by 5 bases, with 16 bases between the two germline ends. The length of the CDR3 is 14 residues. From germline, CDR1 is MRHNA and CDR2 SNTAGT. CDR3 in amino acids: CASSPKGGGTEAFF. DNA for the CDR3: TGTGCCAGCAGCCCCAAGGGGGGCGGGACTGAAGCTTTCTTT.

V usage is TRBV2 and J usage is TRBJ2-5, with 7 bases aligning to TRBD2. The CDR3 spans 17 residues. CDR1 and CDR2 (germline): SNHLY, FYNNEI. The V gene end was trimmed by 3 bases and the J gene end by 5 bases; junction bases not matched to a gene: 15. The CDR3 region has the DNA TGTGCCAGCAGTGATTTACTAGCGCTCGGAGTAGGGGAGACCCAGTACTTC. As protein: CASSDLLALGVGETQYF.

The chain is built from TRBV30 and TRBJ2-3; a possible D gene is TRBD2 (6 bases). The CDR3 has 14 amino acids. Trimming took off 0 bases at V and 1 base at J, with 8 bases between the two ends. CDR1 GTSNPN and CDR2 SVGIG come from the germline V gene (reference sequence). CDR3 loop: CAWSVGSGTDTQYF. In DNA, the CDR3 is TGTGCCTGGAGTGTCGGGAGTGGCACAGATACGCAGTATTTT. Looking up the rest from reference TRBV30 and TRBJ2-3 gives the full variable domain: SQTIHQWPATLVQPVGSPLSLECTVEGTSNPNLYWYRQAAGRGLQLLFYSVGIGQISSEVPQNLSASRPQDRQFILSSKKLLLSDSGFYLCAWSVGSGTDTQYFGPGTRLTVL.

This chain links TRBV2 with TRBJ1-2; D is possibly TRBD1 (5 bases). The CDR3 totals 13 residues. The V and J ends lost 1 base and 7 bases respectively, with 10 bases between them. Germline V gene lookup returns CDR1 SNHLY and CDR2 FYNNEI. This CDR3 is CASSEDKGAGYTF. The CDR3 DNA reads TGTGCCAGCAGTGAAGACAAAGGGGCTGGCTACACCTTC.

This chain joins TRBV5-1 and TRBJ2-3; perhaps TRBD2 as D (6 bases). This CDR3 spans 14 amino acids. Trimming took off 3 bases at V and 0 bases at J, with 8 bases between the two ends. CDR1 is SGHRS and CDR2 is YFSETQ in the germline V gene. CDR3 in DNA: TGCGCCAGCAGCTCGGGACTGAGCACAGATACGCAGTATTTT. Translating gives CASSSGLSTDTQYF.

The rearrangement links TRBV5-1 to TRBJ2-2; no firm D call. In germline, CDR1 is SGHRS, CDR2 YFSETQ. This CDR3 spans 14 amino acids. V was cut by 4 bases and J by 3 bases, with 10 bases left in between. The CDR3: CASSQFHHTGELFF. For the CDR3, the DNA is TGCGCCAGCAGCCAGTTCCATCACACCGGGGAGCTGTTTTTT.

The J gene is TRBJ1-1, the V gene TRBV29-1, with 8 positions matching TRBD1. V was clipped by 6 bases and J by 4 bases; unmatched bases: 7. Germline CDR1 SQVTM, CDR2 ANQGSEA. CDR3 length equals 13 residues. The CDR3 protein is CSVADRGTTEAFF. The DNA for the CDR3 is TGCAGCGTCGCCGACAGGGGTACCACTGAAGCTTTCTTT.

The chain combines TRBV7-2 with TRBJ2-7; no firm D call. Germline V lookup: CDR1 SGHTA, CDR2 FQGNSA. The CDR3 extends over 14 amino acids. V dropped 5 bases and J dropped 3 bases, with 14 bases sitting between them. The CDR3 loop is CASSPPGLLYEQYF. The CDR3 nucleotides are TGTGCCAGCAGCCCCCCCGGGCTTCTCTACGAGCAGTACTTC.

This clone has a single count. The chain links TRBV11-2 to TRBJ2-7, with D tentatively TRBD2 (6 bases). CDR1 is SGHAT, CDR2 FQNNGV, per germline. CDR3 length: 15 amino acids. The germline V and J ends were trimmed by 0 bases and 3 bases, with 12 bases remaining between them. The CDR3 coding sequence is TGTGCCAGCAGCTTAGAGGCGGGATGGGGCTACGAGCAGTACTTC. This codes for CASSLEAGWGYEQYF.

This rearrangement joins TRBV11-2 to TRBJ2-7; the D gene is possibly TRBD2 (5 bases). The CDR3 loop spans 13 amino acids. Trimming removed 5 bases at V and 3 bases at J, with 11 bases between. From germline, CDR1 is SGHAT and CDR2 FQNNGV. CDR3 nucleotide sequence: TGTGCCAGCAGCCAAAACGAGGGCTACGAGCAGTACTTC. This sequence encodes CASSQNEGYEQYF.

CDR3: CASSSARASTEAFF. The CDR3 DNA follows: TGTGCCAGCAGCTCCGCCAGGGCATCAACTGAAGCTTTCTTT. This chain links TRBV7-2 with TRBJ1-1; D may be TRBD1 (5 bases). Deletions cut 4 bases from V and 5 bases from J, with 14 bases between. The CDR3 extends over 14 amino acids. Germline lookup yields CDR1 SGHTA and CDR2 FQGNSA. Full variable domain (remainder filled in from reference TRBV7-2 and TRBJ1-1): GAGVSQSPSNKVTEKGKDVELRCDPISGHTALYWYRQSLGQGLEFLIYFQGNSAPDKSGLPSDRFSAERTGGSVSTLTIQRTQQEDSAVYLCASSSARASTEAFFGQGTRLTVV.

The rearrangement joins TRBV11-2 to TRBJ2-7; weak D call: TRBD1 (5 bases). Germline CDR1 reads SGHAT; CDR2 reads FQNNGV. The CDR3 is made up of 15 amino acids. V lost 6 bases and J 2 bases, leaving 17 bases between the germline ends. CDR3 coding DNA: TGTGCCAGCAGTGAAGGGGTAGGGGCCGCCTACGAGCAGTACTTC. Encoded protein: CASSEGVGAAYEQYF.

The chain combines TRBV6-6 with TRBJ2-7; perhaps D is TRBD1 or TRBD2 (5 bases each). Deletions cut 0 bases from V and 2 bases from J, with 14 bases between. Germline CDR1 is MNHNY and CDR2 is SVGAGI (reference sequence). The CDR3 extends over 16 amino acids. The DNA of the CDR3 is TGTGCCAGCAGTTACTCGCGAGGGGTACCGACCTACGAGCAGTACTTC. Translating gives CASSYSRGVPTYEQYF.

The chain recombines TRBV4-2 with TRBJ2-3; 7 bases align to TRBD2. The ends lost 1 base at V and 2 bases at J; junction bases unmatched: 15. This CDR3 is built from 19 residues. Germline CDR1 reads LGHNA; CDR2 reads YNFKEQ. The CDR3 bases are TGTGCCAGCAGCCAAGGGGCCGGAGGCGGTAGCGGGTTCACAGATACGCAGTATTTT. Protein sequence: CASSQGAGGGSGFTDTQYF.